Below are 22 T cell receptor beta chains sequenced from a single sample in a study of shared clonotypes between healthy human individuals. Sequencing was performed with immunoSEQ multiplex PCR; in TCRdb, only in-frame clones are kept and a portion is missing. The sample shows approximately 1.5 million clones, approximately 98.5% of them seen only once. Specimen: naive CD4+ T cells sorted from blood. Subset denoted: CD45RA+ positively selected. These receptors originate from a man aged 25-45 years in good health.

The chain links TRBV27 to TRBJ2-3, with TRBD2 matching over 14 bases. The CDR3 covers 15 residues. V trimming: 6 bases; J trimming: 2 bases; junction bases outside the gene matches: 1. In germline, CDR1 is MNHEY, CDR2 SMNVEV (reference sequence). CDR3 DNA sequence: TGTGCCAGCAGGACTAGCGGGAGGGCCACAGATACGCAGTATTTT. Protein sequence: CASRTSGRATDTQYF.

This sequence joins TRBV5-6 and TRBJ1-1; 7 positions match TRBD1. Trimming at V came to 1 base and at J to 10 bases, leaving 10 bases not matched to a gene. The CDR3 totals 14 residues. Germline-derived CDR1 and CDR2 are SGHDT and YYEEEE. CDR3 bases: TGTGCCAGCAGCTTGCAGGGGGTCAAGGGTAGAGCTTTCTTT. It is translated as CASSLQGVKGRAFF.

This clone was detected only once. The rearrangement uses TRBV29-1 and TRBJ2-2; no clear D. The CDR3 has 13 amino acids. CDR1 is SQVTM and CDR2 is ANQGSEA in the germline V gene. V was pared by 2 bases and J by 4 bases, with 8 bases between. The CDR3 DNA reads TGCAGCGTTGAAACCTGGACCACCGGGGAGCTGTTTTTT. It encodes CSVETWTTGELFF.

The chain links TRBV7-7 to TRBJ2-2; 8 bases line up with TRBD1. This CDR3 region has 15 residues. V lost 3 bases and J lost 5; bases outside the gene matches: 5. Germline CDR1 SSHAT, CDR2 FNYEAQ (reference sequence). CDR3 DNA sequence: TGTGCCAGCAGCTTTGGACAGGGAAGAACCGGGGAGCTGTTTTTT. This encodes CASSFGQGRTGELFF.

The gene calls are TRBV7-3 and TRBJ2-5, with 7 bases fitting TRBD1. This CDR3 has 16 amino acids. Unmatched junction bases numbered 14, after V lost 5 bases and J lost 5 bases. The germline CDR1 and CDR2 sequences are SGHTA and FQGTGA. The CDR3 nucleotides read TGTGCCAGCAGCGAGAACAGGGGCATCATTGGGGAGACCCAGTACTTC. This codes for CASSENRGIIGETQYF.

The chain is built from TRBV2 and TRBJ2-7; the D gene is possibly TRBD1 (6 bases). Trimming stripped 5 bases from V and 6 bases from J, with 14 bases between. Germline values: CDR1 SNHLY, CDR2 FYNNEI. The CDR3 is made up of 13 amino acids. Written as DNA, the CDR3 is TGTGCCAGCAGTTCATACAGGGACGGCGAGCAGTACTTC. Amino acid sequence: CASSSYRDGEQYF.

This chain links TRBV7-8 with TRBJ2-2; possibly TRBD2 for D (6 bases). Germline assignment: CDR1 SGHVS and CDR2 FQNEAQ. This CDR3 has 15 residues. The germline V and J ends were trimmed by 5 bases and 5 bases, with 15 bases remaining between them. Here the CDR3 reads CASSRRMGGTGELFF. CDR3 bases: TGTGCCAGCAGCCGGAGGATGGGGGGTACCGGGGAGCTGTTTTTT.

The genes are TRBV2 and TRBJ2-7, with D unclear. V lost 3 bases and J 3 bases, leaving 15 bases between the germline ends. CDR1 SNHLY and CDR2 FYNNEI come from the germline V gene. The CDR3 contains 15 residues. CDR3 DNA: TGTGCCAGCAGTGATCGAGGTGGCCTCGGCTACGAGCAGTACTTC. Translated: CASSDRGGLGYEQYF.

The chain couples TRBV28 to TRBJ1-1; D gene uncertain. CDR3 length: 14 residues. V gave up 6 bases and J gave up 1 base, with 12 bases separating them. The germline V gene encodes CDR1 MDHEN and CDR2 SYDVKM. CDR3: CASSPQRQNTEAFF. The CDR3 nucleotides are TGTGCCAGCAGCCCTCAGCGGCAGAACACTGAAGCTTTCTTT.

The chain carries TRBV5-1 and TRBJ1-1; D uncertain. Germline CDR1 SGHRS, CDR2 YFSETQ. This CDR3 is built from 12 residues. Trimming took 5 bases from V and 9 from J, leaving 14 bases between them. The CDR3 loop is CASRGQAVKAFF. CDR3 bases: TGCGCCAGCAGGGGTCAGGCAGTAAAAGCTTTCTTT.

The chain combines TRBV29-1 with TRBJ2-7, with D unclear. There are 12 residues in the CDR3. The germline V gene has CDR1 SQVTM and CDR2 ANQGSEA. With 0 bases removed from V and 3 bases from J, the gap between germline ends came to 6 bases. The CDR3 reads CSVEDWRYEQYF. In DNA, the CDR3 is TGCAGCGTTGAAGATTGGCGCTACGAGCAGTACTTC.

This chain uses TRBV5-1 with TRBJ2-5; 7 nucleotides match TRBD2. Germline lookup yields CDR1 SGHRS and CDR2 YFSETQ. After removal of 6 bases from V and 1 base from J, the junction contained 6 bases not matched to a gene. CDR3 length: 14 amino acids. CDR3 nucleotides: TGCGCCAGCACCGGCGGGAGTGTCCAAGAGACCCAGTACTTC. This codes for CASTGGSVQETQYF. Supplemented by reference TRBV5-1 and TRBJ2-5, the full variable domain reads KAGVTQTPRYLIKTRGQQVTLSCSPISGHRSVSWYQQTPGQGLQFLFEYFSETQRNKGNFPGRFSGRQFSNSRSEMNVSTLELGDSALYLCASTGGSVQETQYFGPGTRLLVL.

The rearrangement links TRBV19 to TRBJ2-5, with 11 bases lining up with TRBD1. After removal of 7 bases from V and 3 bases from J, the junction contained 7 bases not matched to a gene. Germline assignment: CDR1 LNHDA and CDR2 SQIVND (reference sequence). The CDR3 has 15 residues. CDR3 nucleotides: TGTGCCAGTAAGGGGCCGGGACAGGGGGAAGAGACCCAGTACTTC. As protein: CASKGPGQGEETQYF.

The V call is TRBV7-8, the J call TRBJ2-3; D not certain. The V end was cut by 3 bases, the J end by 3 bases, with 10 bases between. This CDR3 has 14 amino acids. CDR1 SGHVS and CDR2 FQNEAQ come from the germline V gene. In DNA form, the CDR3 reads TGTGCCAGCAGCTTCGGACCAGCGACAGATACGCAGTATTTT. It encodes CASSFGPATDTQYF.

This clone was seen a single time. The V call is TRBV11-3, the J call TRBJ2-3; D ambiguous. The V end was cut by 2 bases, the J end by 6 bases, with 6 bases between. The CDR3 length is 12 residues. CDR1 SGHNT and CDR2 YENEEA come from the germline V gene. This CDR3 is CASSLNADTQYF. In DNA form, the CDR3 reads TGTGCCAGCAGCTTAAACGCCGATACGCAGTATTTT.

The chain employs TRBV29-1 and TRBJ1-5; D gene unclear. This CDR3 has 13 amino acids. Trimming cost V 4 bases and J 1 base, with 8 bases left between them. Germline loops: CDR1 SQVTM, CDR2 ANQGSEA. This chain's CDR3 is CSVALGSNQPQHF. In DNA form, the CDR3 reads TGCAGCGTTGCTCTTGGAAGCAATCAGCCCCAGCATTTT.

This CDR3 reads CASSLGTQGYEQYF. The CDR3 nucleotides read TGTGCCAGCAGCTTAGGCACCCAAGGCTACGAGCAGTACTTC. This chain uses TRBV7-6 with TRBJ2-7, with D hard to call. Trimming removed 1 base from V and 3 bases from J, with 10 bases in between. Germline V gene data show CDR1 as SGHVS and CDR2 as FNYEAQ. CDR3 size: 14 residues.

The chain has TRBV14 and TRBJ2-1; TRBD2 agrees at 8 bases. This CDR3 is built from 17 residues. CDR1 and CDR2 (germline): SGHDN, FVKESK. Trimming at V came to 4 bases and at J to 3 bases, leaving 11 bases not matched to a gene. In nucleotides, the CDR3 is TGTGCCAGCAGCCCTTTTGCGGGAGGTTCGAGCTACAATGAGCAGTTCTTC. It codes for CASSPFAGGSSYNEQFF.

A single count supports this clone. The CDR3, as DNA: TGTGCCAGCTCAGCCAAGACAAATACAAACTATGGCTACACCTTC. The encoded protein is CASSAKTNTNYGYTF. The gene calls are TRBV18 and TRBJ1-2; D uncertain. V was cut by 5 bases and J by 2 bases, with 15 bases left in between. There are 15 residues in the CDR3. Germline CDR1 KGHSH, CDR2 LQKENI.

The genes are TRBV7-2 and TRBJ1-3, with unresolved D. V was cut by 2 bases and J by 2 bases, with 10 bases left in between. Germline assignment: CDR1 SGHTA and CDR2 FQGNSA. This CDR3 has 15 amino acids. The CDR3 nucleotides are TGTGCCAGCAGCTTATCGGGGTCCCCTGGAAACACCATATATTTT. It encodes CASSLSGSPGNTIYF.

The chain carries TRBV5-5 and TRBJ2-7; D ambiguous. Trimming pared 0 bases from V and 3 bases from J, leaving 10 bases between. This CDR3 has 14 residues. CDR1 and CDR2 from the germline V gene are SGHKS and YYEKEE (reference sequence). For the CDR3, the DNA is TGTGCCAGCAGCTTGGAAGGCACGAGCTACGAGCAGTACTTC. Translating gives CASSLEGTSYEQYF.

The chain is built from TRBV28 and TRBJ2-7; either TRBD1 or TRBD2 may supply D (6 bases each). This CDR3 has 15 residues. Trimming cost V 7 bases and J 3 bases, with 19 bases left between them. Germline CDR1 reads MDHEN; CDR2 reads SYDVKM. In nucleotides, the CDR3 is TGTGCCAGCACTACTCGACTGGGGGGCCGCTACGAGCAGTACTTC. This translates into CASTTRLGGRYEQYF.